This TCR beta chain was captured in a study of blood T cell repertoires in COVID-19 (dated by TCRdb to the early 2020s). About the investigation overall: Samples from collaborators originated in the United States, Italy and Spain and spanned both the acute and convalescent phases of COVID-19. The material from the prospective study consisted of cDNA or gDNA derived from T cells, B-cell-depleted T cells, or PBMCs. The dataset comprised deeply sampled blood TCRbeta repertoires from subjects exposed to, actively infected with, or recovered from COVID-19. The repertoires were released in a freely available public database intended as a resource for research on the immune response to SARS-CoV-2. The samples were drawn from the first 160 participants of the ongoing ImmuneRACE study and from 1,254 subjects provided by 6 global collaborators. A de-identified subject ID, COVID-19 status, age in years and sex were almost always included in the sample metadata. Where HLA class I and class II types were available, the types were taken from metadata supplied by the sample provider, not from assay-based typing. General conclusions and limits of the study: The amount of clinical and demographic metadata varied by source and participant and was provided uncurated.

With regard to this clone: Its specific antigen is unknown. No much larger clone exists at a distance of one base, and base qualities are not known.

The germline V gene encodes CDR1 KGHDR and CDR2 SFDVKD. Taken from cysteine to phenylalanine, the CDR3 has 14 residues. Only the CDR3 portion is preserved as DNA: 42 bases, with reading frame beginning at the first base. V is cut back by 4 bases and J by 1 base, with 3 bases in the junction unmatched. TCRbeta CDR3 regions were amplified from genomic DNA using the immunoSEQ Assay, a bias-controlled multiplex PCR. As for how the authors treated the data: The number of nucleated cells in each sample was estimated by amplification of reference gene primers within the assay. To quantify the absolute abundance of each unique TCRbeta CDR3 rearrangement, sequence reads were collapsed and filtered. For each sample, productive Simpson clonality was calculated by taking the square root of Simpson's diversity index across productive rearrangements. TCRdb limited this immuneACCESS table to in-frame rearrangements with V and J called. A share of clones is missing; checked studies link under half to unresolved V genes, and the rest is unexplained. V and J calls plus clone size are reproduced from that table; the DNA served to infer D and trimming. Recorded for this sample are roughly 110,000 clones; roughly four fifths of them occurred a single time. Of the sample, roughly a tenth falls within the top ten clones.

Each collaborating institution followed its own protocols to collect whole blood in K2EDTA tubes. For TCRbeta analysis, collaborators shipped samples as frozen whole blood, isolated PBMCs, or DNA extracted from either of those sample types. Sample: peripheral blood. This clonotype was obtained from a human donor in a cohort sampled during active COVID-19. Recombination linked TRBV24-1 to TRBJ2-7, with 7 bases aligning to TRBD1. The nucleotides read TGTGCCACCAGTGACCCGGGACAGTCCTACGAGCAGTACTTC. It translates as CATSDPGQSYEQYF.